This T cell receptor (beta chain) was recorded in a study of T cell repertoires in cytomegalovirus infection. Study-wide context: Shared public TCR beta signatures pointed to both CMV infection and a matching HLA type.

TCRdb redid the calling of the reads with MiXCR, one entry per CDR3 protein. This sample carries 290,000 or so distinct CDR3 sequences, around 9.6% of them seen once, and the ten largest clones take around 2.4%. The germline gives CDR1 LNHDA, CDR2 SQIVND (reference sequence). This CDR3 spans 14 amino acids. J gave up 5 bases and V 0 bases, and 2 bases lay outside the gene matches. This TCR derives from a human donor in good health (CMV status not recorded). Some clones in this sample may be carry-over from other donors' samples. V gene TRBV19 combines with J gene TRBJ1-1; TRBD1 aligns across 8 bases. Material: PBMCs. Here the CDR3 DNA reads TGTGCCAGTAGTATAGAAAACAGGGGGACTGAAGCTTTCTTT. It yields the protein CASSIENRGTEAFF.